The 10 T cell receptor beta chains below come from one sample, sequenced in a study of CD4+ T cells in melanoma. Assay: immunoSEQ multiplex PCR; the TCRdb copy retains only in-frame clones and omits some. The sample has 110,000 to 150,000 clones; around 90% are singletons. The receptors were sampled from a human donor with melanoma.

The CDR3 nucleotides read TGTGCCAGCAGCAAGGAGTTACCAGATACGCAGTATTTT. Translating gives CASSKELPDTQYF. The rearrangement uses TRBV9 and TRBJ2-3; D is unclear. Between the trimmed V and J ends, which lost 4 bases and 4 bases, there was a span of 10 bases. CDR1 and CDR2 from the germline V gene are SGDLS and YYNGEE. CDR3 length: 13 residues.

This clone was counted a single time. The rearrangement joins TRBV6-1 to TRBJ1-2; 8 bases line up with TRBD1. The junction had 7 bases not matched to a gene; V was cut back by 0 bases and J by 7 bases. Germline V gene lookup returns CDR1 MNHNS and CDR2 SASEGT. The CDR3 has 15 amino acids. This CDR3 reads CASSEAMDRAGGYTF. CDR3 coding DNA: TGTGCCAGCAGTGAAGCGATGGACAGGGCGGGTGGCTACACCTTC.

The chain uses TRBV9 and TRBJ1-1; 8 bases map to TRBD1. CDR3 length: 15 residues. In germline, CDR1 is SGDLS, CDR2 YYNGEE. Germline trimming cut 0 bases from V and 8 bases from J; bases unmatched to any gene: 9. In DNA, the CDR3 is TGTGCCAGCAGCGTAGTAGGGCAGGGGGCGTCGGAAGCTTTCTTT. Translation gives CASSVVGQGASEAFF.

The chain is built from TRBV2 and TRBJ1-5; weak D call: TRBD1 (6 bases). Trimming shortened V by 7 bases and J by 6 bases, and 13 bases separated the two germline ends. The germline V gene has CDR1 SNHLY and CDR2 FYNNEI. The CDR3 consists of 13 residues. CDR3 coding DNA: TGTGCCAGCATGAGAGGGGGAAGTCAGCCCCAGCATTTT. The encoded protein is CASMRGGSQPQHF. Full variable domain (rest looked up from reference TRBV2 and TRBJ1-5): EPEVTQTPSHQVTQMGQEVILRCVPISNHLYFYWYRQILGQKVEFLVSFYNNEISEKSEIFDDQFSVERPDGSNFTLKIRSTKLEDSAMYFCASMRGGSQPQHFGDGTRLSIL.

V usage is TRBV7-2 and J usage is TRBJ1-2; D not resolved. Trimming removed 8 bases from V and 8 bases from J, with 21 bases in between. In germline, CDR1 is SGHTA, CDR2 FQGNSA. CDR3 length equals 14 residues. The CDR3 sequence: CASWVRGRRLGYTF. The CDR3, as DNA: TGTGCCAGCTGGGTACGAGGGAGGCGGTTAGGCTACACCTTC.

The J gene is TRBJ1-2, the V gene TRBV15; no firm D call. Trimming removed 0 bases at V and 4 bases at J, with 9 bases between. The CDR3 loop spans 14 amino acids. CDR1 LNHNV and CDR2 YYDKDF come from the germline V gene (reference sequence). The CDR3 spells CATSRDPGLYGYTF. CDR3 nucleotides: TGTGCCACCAGCAGAGATCCGGGTCTCTATGGCTACACCTTC. Filled out from reference TRBV15 and TRBJ1-2, the complete variable domain reads DAMVIQNPRYQVTQFGKPVTLSCSQTLNHNVMYWYQQKSSQAPKLLFHYYDKDFNNEADTPDNFQSRRPNTSFCFLDIRSPGLGDTAMYLCATSRDPGLYGYTFGSGTRLTVV.

The chain joins TRBV12-5 to TRBJ2-1, with TRBD2 identical over 11 bases. Germline lookup yields CDR1 LGHNT and CDR2 FRNRAP. Unmatched junction bases numbered 6, after V lost 2 bases and J lost 3 bases. CDR3 length: 17 amino acids. DNA for the CDR3: TGTGCTAGTGGTTTGCCAAGACTAGCGGGGTTCTACAATGAGCAGTTCTTC. Its translation: CASGLPRLAGFYNEQFF. Full variable domain (rest looked up from reference TRBV12-5 and TRBJ2-1): DARVTQTPRHKVTEMGQEVTMRCQPILGHNTVFWYRQTMMQGLELLAYFRNRAPLDDSGMPKDRFSAEMPDATLATLKIQPSEPRDSAVYFCASGLPRLAGFYNEQFFGPGTRLTVL.

The rearrangement uses TRBV5-1 and TRBJ2-5; tentative D call: TRBD2 (5 bases). Germline CDR1 and CDR2: SGHRS and YFSETQ. The CDR3 contains 13 residues. V shed 4 bases and J shed 2 bases, with 9 bases lying between them. In nucleotides, the CDR3 is TGCGCCAGCAGCATCACGGGGCAAGAGACCCAGTACTTC. It codes for CASSITGQETQYF. Full variable domain (missing parts from reference TRBV5-1 and TRBJ2-5): KAGVTQTPRYLIKTRGQQVTLSCSPISGHRSVSWYQQTPGQGLQFLFEYFSETQRNKGNFPGRFSGRQFSNSRSEMNVSTLELGDSALYLCASSITGQETQYFGPGTRLLVL.

This chain uses TRBV27 with TRBJ1-6; D is uncertain. Germline V lookup: CDR1 MNHEY, CDR2 SMNVEV (reference sequence). The CDR3 totals 15 residues. Trimming shortened V by 6 bases and J by 5 bases, and 14 bases separated the two germline ends. DNA for the CDR3: TGTGCCAGCAGGGCCCGATTCGGGGATAATTCACCCCTCCACTTT. Its protein product is CASRARFGDNSPLHF.

The chain uses TRBV6-1 and TRBJ2-1, with D unresolved. V lost 4 bases and J 6 bases, leaving 7 bases between the germline ends. The length of the CDR3 is 12 residues. The germline gives CDR1 MNHNS, CDR2 SASEGT. The CDR3 loop reads CASSVDFNEQFF. DNA for the CDR3: TGTGCCAGCAGTGTTGACTTCAATGAGCAGTTCTTC.